This T cell receptor (beta chain) stems from a study of vaccination and CD4 T cells after COVID-19. Notes on this clonotype: The antigen is unknown.

MiXCR, applied by TCRdb to the PCR reads, yields one record per CDR3 protein. This table holds tens of thousands of distinct CDR3 sequences, roughly 50% found once. This CDR3 region has 15 residues. The V gene lost 0 bases and the J gene lost 6 bases, with 15 bases spanning the gap. Germline V gene lookup returns CDR1 SGHRS and CDR2 YFSETQ. Study-level results: The authors identified 304 of 307 vaccine-specific clones in convalescent patients as spike mono-reactive.

Sequencing used CD4+ T cells from blood, obtained before SARS-CoV-2 vaccination. The TCR sequence derives from a human donor who had recovered from COVID-19. The V call is TRBV5-1, the J call TRBJ1-1; TRBD1 might be the D (5 bases). For the CDR3, the DNA is TGCGCCAGCAGCTTGGCCGGGGCGGCGGGCGCTGAAGCTTTCTTT. Translated, it gives CASSLAGAAGAEAFF.